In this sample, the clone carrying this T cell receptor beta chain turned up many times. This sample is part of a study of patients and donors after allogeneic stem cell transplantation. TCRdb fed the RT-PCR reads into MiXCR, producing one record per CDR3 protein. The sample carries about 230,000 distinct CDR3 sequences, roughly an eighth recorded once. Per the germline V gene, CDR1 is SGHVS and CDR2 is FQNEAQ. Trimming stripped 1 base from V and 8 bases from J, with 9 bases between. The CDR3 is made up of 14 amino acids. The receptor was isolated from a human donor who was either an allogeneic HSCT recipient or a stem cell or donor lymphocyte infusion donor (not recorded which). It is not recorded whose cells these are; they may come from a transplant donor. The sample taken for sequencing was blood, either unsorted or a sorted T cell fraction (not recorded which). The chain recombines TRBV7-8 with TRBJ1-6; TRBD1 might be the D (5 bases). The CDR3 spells CASSLVRGDSPLHF. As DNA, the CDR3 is TGTGCCAGCAGCTTAGTCCGGGGGGATTCACCCCTCCACTTT.